Below, 11 T cell receptor beta chains from the same sample are listed, as sequenced in a study of identical twins. TCRdb itself ran the 5' RACE reads through MiXCR, one entry per CDR3 protein. The sample shows a few hundred thousand distinct CDR3 sequences, 14% of them seen only once. The same data also contributed to another study, on yellow fever vaccine responses in identical twins.

Sequencing input: CD4+ T cells sorted from blood. Receptors originate from a woman between 18 and 29 years old in good health.

This chain joins TRBV20-1 and TRBJ2-7; D unclear. The CDR3 has 15 amino acids. Trimming removed 1 base at V and 5 bases at J, with 18 bases between. The V gene's germline CDR1 is DFQATT and CDR2 SNEGSKA (reference sequence). DNA for the CDR3: TGCAGTGCTAGAGCTCCCGGGCGGCGTACGGACGAGCAGTACTTC. It codes for CSARAPGRRTDEQYF.

This chain connects TRBV11-3 to TRBJ2-2; D possibly corresponds to TRBD2 (6 bases). CDR3 length equals 16 residues. V was cut by 3 bases and J by 7 bases, with 18 bases left in between. Germline lookup yields CDR1 SGHNT and CDR2 YENEEA. In DNA form, the CDR3 reads TGTGCCAGCAGCTTGCGGGACTCATCACAAAGCGGGGAGCTGTTTTTT. Amino acids: CASSLRDSSQSGELFF. The full variable domain, with the rest looked up from reference TRBV11-3 and TRBJ2-2, is EAGVVQSPRYKIIEKKQPVAFWCNPISGHNTLYWYLQNLGQGPELLIRYENEEAVDDSQLPKDRFSAERLKGVDSTLKIQPAELGDSAVYLCASSLRDSSQSGELFFGEGSRLTVL.

This clonotype came up many times. The chain uses TRBV20-1 and TRBJ2-2, with TRBD2 identical over 13 bases. Germline-derived CDR1 and CDR2 are DFQATT and SNEGSKA (reference sequence). This CDR3 is built from 16 residues. V dropped 4 bases and J dropped 5; count of bases not matched to a gene: 7. In DNA form, the CDR3 reads TGCAGTGCTAAAGGACTAGCGGGAGTGTTGACCGGGGAGCTGTTTTTT. Protein product: CSAKGLAGVLTGELFF.

The chain employs TRBV10-3 and TRBJ2-7; TRBD1 aligns across 10 bases. Trimming cost V 9 bases and J 2 bases; bases outside gene matches: 1. This CDR3 is built from 12 residues. The germline CDR1 and CDR2 sequences are ENHRY and SYGVKD. CDR3 region: CAIGQGAYEQYF. For the CDR3, the DNA is TGTGCCATTGGACAGGGGGCCTACGAGCAGTACTTC.

At least ten counts were recorded for this clonotype. The chain has TRBV28 and TRBJ2-7, with 9 bases that match TRBD1. Losses at the gene ends were 5 bases for V and 4 bases for J; bases not matched to a gene: 9. The CDR3 has 15 amino acids. Germline lookup yields CDR1 MDHEN and CDR2 SYDVKM. The CDR3 nucleotides are TGTGCCAGCAGTCCATTAACAGGGGGCAAGTACGAGCAGTACTTC. It specifies CASSPLTGGKYEQYF.

This chain uses TRBV3-1 with TRBJ2-1; no reliable D call. CDR1 is LGHDT, CDR2 YNNKEL, per germline (reference sequence). The CDR3 is made up of 12 amino acids. V was cut by 1 base and J by 6 bases, with 4 bases left in between. In DNA form, the CDR3 reads TGTGCCAGCAGCCAAGCCGGCAATGAGCAGTTCTTC. It is translated as CASSQAGNEQFF.

This clonotype was counted a few times. The rearrangement joins TRBV7-3 to TRBJ1-2; 9 bases align to TRBD1. The germline CDR1 and CDR2 sequences are SGHTA and FQGTGA. The CDR3 is 16 residues long. V trimming: 5 bases; J trimming: 3 bases; junction bases outside the gene matches: 10. CDR3 DNA: TGTGCCAGCAGCCGCAACCGGGACAGGGTAGACTATGGCTACACCTTC. Encoded protein: CASSRNRDRVDYGYTF. Looking up the rest from reference TRBV7-3 and TRBJ1-2 gives the full variable domain: GAGVSQTPSNKVTEKGKYVELRCDPISGHTALYWYRQSLGQGPEFLIYFQGTGAADDSGLPNDRFFAVRPEGSVSTLKIQRTERGDSAVYLCASSRNRDRVDYGYTFGSGTRLTVV.

This clonotype was counted between two and nine times. V gene TRBV5-5 combines with J gene TRBJ2-7; 10 bases match TRBD1. There are 18 residues in the CDR3. The germline CDR1 and CDR2 sequences are SGHKS and YYEKEE (reference sequence). V lost 0 bases, J lost 7 bases, and 16 bases stayed unmatched. The CDR3 sequence is CASSLGTLIRDRGFEQYF. The DNA for the CDR3 is TGTGCCAGCAGCTTGGGGACACTGATCCGGGACAGGGGATTTGAGCAGTACTTC.

This clonotype has a single count. The chain carries TRBV19 and TRBJ1-1; no clear D gene. Germline V gives CDR1 LNHDA, CDR2 SQIVND (reference sequence). Between the trimmed V and J ends, which lost 8 bases and 1 base, there was a span of 11 bases. This CDR3 spans 13 amino acids. In DNA form, the CDR3 reads TGTGCCAGTGGCGGGCAGAGGAACACTGAAGCTTTCTTT. This sequence encodes CASGGQRNTEAFF.

The J gene is TRBJ2-3, the V gene TRBV6-1; 11 nucleotides match TRBD2. The CDR3 consists of 16 residues. V dropped 4 bases and J dropped 0; count of bases not matched to a gene: 3. The V gene's germline CDR1 is MNHNS and CDR2 SASEGT. The CDR3 DNA reads as TGTGCCAGCAGTGTGGGACTAGCGGCTAGCACAGATACGCAGTATTTT. Amino acid sequence: CASSVGLAASTDTQYF.

The chain's CDR3 is CSARDPGTGQGHEQYF. In nucleotides, the CDR3 is TGCAGTGCTAGAGACCCAGGGACCGGACAGGGCCACGAGCAGTACTTC. The chain links TRBV20-1 to TRBJ2-7; TRBD1 matches 8 bases. Germline trimming cut 0 bases from V and 5 bases from J; bases unmatched to any gene: 12. Germline-derived CDR1 and CDR2 are DFQATT and SNEGSKA (reference sequence). This CDR3 region has 16 residues.